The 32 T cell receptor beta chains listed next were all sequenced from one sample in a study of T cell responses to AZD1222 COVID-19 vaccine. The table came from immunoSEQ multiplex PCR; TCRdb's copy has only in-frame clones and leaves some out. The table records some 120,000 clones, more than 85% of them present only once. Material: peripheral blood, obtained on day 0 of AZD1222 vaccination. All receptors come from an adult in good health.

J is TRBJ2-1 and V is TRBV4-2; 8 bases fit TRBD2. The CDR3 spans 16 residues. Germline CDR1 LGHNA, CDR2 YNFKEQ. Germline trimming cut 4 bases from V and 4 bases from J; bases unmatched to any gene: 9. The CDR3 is CASSREMSGGYNEQFF. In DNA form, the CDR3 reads TGTGCCAGCAGCCGAGAGATGAGCGGGGGATACAATGAGCAGTTCTTC.

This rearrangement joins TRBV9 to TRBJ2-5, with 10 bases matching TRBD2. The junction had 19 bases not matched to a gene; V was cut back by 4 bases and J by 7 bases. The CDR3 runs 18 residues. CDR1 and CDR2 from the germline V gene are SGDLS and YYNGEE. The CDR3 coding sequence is TGTGCCAGCAGCCTTGGGACTAGCGCGCGGCGTTTGTCTGGGACCCAGTACTTC. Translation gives CASSLGTSARRLSGTQYF.

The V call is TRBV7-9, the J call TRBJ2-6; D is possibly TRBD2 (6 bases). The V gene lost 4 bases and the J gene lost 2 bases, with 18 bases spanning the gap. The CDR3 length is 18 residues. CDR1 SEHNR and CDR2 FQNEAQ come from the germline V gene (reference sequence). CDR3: CASSYVPGLSPGANVLTF. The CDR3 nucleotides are TGTGCCAGCAGCTACGTGCCGGGACTTTCCCCTGGGGCCAACGTCCTGACTTTC. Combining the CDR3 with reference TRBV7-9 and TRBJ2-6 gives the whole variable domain DTGVSQNPRHKITKRGQNVTFRCDPISEHNRLYWYRQTLGQGPEFLTYFQNEAQLEKSRLLSDRFSAERPKGSFSTLEIQRTEQGDSAMYLCASSYVPGLSPGANVLTFGAGSRLTVL.

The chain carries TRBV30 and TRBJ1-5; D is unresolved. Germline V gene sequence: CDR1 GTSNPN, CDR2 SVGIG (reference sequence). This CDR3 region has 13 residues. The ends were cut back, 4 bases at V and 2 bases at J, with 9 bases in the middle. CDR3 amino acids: CAWNSGGNQPQHF. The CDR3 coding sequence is TGTGCCTGGAATTCCGGGGGCAATCAGCCCCAGCATTTT.

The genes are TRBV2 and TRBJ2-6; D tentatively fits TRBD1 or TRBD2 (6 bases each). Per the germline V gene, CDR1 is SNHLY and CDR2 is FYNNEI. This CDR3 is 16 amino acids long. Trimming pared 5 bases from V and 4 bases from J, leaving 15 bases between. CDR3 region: CASSRQVGGGANVLTF. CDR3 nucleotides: TGTGCCAGCAGTAGACAGGTGGGGGGAGGGGCCAACGTCCTGACTTTC.

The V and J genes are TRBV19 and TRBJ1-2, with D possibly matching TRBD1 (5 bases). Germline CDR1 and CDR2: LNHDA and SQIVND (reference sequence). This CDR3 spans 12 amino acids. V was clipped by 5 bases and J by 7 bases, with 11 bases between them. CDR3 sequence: CASSQGRRGYTF. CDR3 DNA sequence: TGTGCCAGTAGTCAGGGACGGCGTGGCTACACCTTC. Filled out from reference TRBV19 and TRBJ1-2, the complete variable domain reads DGGITQSPKYLFRKEGQNVTLSCEQNLNHDAMYWYRQDPGQGLRLIYYSQIVNDFQKGDIAEGYSVSREKKESFPLTVTSAQKNPTAFYLCASSQGRRGYTFGSGTRLTVV.

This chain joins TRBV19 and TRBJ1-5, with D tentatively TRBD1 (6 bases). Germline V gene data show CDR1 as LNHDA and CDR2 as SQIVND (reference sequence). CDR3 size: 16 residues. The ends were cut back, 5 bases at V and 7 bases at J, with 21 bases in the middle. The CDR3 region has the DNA TGTGCCAGTAGTCCTTGGGAGGCAGGGGCAGGGCAGCCCCAGCATTTT. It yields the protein CASSPWEAGAGQPQHF.

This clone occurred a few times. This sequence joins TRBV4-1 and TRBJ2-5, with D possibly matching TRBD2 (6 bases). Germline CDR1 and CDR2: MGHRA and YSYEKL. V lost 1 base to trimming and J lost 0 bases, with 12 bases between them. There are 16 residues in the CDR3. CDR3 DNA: TGCGCCAGCAGCCAAGTTGGCGGGGTCCACCAAGAGACCCAGTACTTC. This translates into CASSQVGGVHQETQYF.

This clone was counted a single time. This chain's CDR3 is CASSTGTGSYGQFF. The CDR3 region has the DNA TGCGCCAGCAGCACCGGGACAGGGTCATATGGGCAGTTCTTC. The chain recombines TRBV4-1 with TRBJ2-1; 9 positions match TRBD1. CDR3 length: 14 residues. Trimming removed 5 bases from V and 12 bases from J; junction bases left unmatched: 11. The V gene's germline CDR1 is MGHRA and CDR2 YSYEKL.

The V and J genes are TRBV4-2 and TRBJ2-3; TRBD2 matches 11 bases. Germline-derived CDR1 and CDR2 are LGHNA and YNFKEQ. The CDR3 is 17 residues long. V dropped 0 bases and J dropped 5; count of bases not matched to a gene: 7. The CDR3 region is CASSQDLSGGAGDTQYF. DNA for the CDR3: TGTGCCAGCAGCCAAGATCTTAGCGGGGGGGCCGGAGATACGCAGTATTTT.

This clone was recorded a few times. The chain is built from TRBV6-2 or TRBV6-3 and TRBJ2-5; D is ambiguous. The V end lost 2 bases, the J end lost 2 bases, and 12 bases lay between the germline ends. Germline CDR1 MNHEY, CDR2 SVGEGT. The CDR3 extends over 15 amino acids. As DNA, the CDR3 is TGTGCCAGCAGTTACCCCCCTGATAGTCAAGAGACCCAGTACTTC. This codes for CASSYPPDSQETQYF.

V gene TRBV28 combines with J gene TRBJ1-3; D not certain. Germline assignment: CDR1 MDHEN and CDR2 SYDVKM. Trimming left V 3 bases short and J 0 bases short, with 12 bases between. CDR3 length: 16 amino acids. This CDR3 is CASSFLGPDSGNTIYF. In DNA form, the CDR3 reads TGTGCCAGCAGTTTTTTAGGGCCGGACTCTGGAAACACCATATATTTT.

The CDR3 region is CASSLGPGGAGGYTF. CDR3 DNA: TGTGCCAGCAGTTTAGGTCCAGGGGGCGCAGGTGGCTACACCTTC. The J gene is TRBJ1-2, the V gene TRBV28, with 8 bases fitting TRBD1. The CDR3 is 15 residues long. The germline V gene encodes CDR1 MDHEN and CDR2 SYDVKM. V was clipped by 2 bases and J by 7 bases; unmatched bases: 9.

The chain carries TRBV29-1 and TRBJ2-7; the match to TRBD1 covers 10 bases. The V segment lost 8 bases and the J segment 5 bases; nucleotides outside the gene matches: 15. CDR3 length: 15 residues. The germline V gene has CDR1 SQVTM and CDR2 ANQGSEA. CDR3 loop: CSFAAGDRGTHEQYF. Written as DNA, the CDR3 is TGCAGCTTTGCTGCTGGGGACAGGGGAACCCACGAGCAGTACTTC.

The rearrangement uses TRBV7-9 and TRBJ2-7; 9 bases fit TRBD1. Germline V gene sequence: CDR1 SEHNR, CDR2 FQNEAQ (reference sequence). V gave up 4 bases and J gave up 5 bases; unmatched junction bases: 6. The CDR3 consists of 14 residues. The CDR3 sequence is CASSYTGTGNEQYF. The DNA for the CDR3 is TGTGCCAGCAGCTATACCGGGACAGGGAACGAGCAGTACTTC.

CDR3 amino acids: CASRPGTGGSGANVLTF. The CDR3 nucleotides are TGTGCCAGCAGACCCGGGACAGGGGGTTCTGGGGCCAACGTCCTGACTTTC. The genes are TRBV28 and TRBJ2-6; TRBD1 matches 11 bases. Germline values: CDR1 MDHEN, CDR2 SYDVKM. The CDR3 is made up of 17 amino acids. V shed 6 bases, J shed 1 base, and the junction held 5 bases outside the gene matches.

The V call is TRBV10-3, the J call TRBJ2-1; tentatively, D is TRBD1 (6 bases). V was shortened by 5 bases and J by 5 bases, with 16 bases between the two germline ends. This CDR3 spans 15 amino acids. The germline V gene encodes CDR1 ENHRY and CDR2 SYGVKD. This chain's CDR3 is CAISPTGRSNNEQFF. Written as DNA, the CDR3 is TGTGCCATCAGTCCGACAGGACGGTCAAACAATGAGCAGTTCTTC.

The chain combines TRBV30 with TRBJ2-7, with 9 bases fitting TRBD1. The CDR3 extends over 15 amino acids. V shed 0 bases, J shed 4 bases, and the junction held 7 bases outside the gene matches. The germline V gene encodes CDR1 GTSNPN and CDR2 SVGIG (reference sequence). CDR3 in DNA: TGTGCCTGGAGTGTATGGGGGACAGGGTCGTACGAGCAGTACTTC. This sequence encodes CAWSVWGTGSYEQYF.

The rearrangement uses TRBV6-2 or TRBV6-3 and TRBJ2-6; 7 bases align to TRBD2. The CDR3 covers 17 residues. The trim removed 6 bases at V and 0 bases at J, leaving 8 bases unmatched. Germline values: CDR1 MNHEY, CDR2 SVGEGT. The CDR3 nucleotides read TGTGCCAGCAGCCCCCGCGGGAGACTCTCTGGGGCCAACGTCCTGACTTTC. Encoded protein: CASSPRGRLSGANVLTF.

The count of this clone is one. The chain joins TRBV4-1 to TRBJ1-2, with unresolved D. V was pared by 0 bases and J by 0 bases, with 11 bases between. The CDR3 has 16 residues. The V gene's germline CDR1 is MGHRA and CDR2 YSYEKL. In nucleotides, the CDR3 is TGCGCCAGCAGCCAAGATTTGAGGAGTTCTAACTATGGCTACACCTTC. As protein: CASSQDLRSSNYGYTF.

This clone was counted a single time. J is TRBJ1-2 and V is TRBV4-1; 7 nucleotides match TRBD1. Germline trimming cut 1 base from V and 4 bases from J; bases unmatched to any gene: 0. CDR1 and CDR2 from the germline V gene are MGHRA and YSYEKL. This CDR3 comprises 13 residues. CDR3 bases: TGCGCCAGCAGCCAAGGACAGGGCTATGGCTACACCTTC. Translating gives CASSQGQGYGYTF.

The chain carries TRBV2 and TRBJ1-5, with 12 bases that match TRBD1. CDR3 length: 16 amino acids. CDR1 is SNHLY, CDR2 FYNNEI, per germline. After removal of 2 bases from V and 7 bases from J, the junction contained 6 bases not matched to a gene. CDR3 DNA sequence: TGTGCCAGCAGTGAACACGCCGGGACAGGGGGCCAGCCCCAGCATTTT. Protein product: CASSEHAGTGGQPQHF.

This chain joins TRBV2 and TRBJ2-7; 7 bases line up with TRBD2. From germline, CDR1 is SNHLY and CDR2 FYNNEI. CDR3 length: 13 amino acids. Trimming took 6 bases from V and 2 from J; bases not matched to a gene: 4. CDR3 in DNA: TGTGCCAGCAGGATAGCGGGCACCTACGAGCAGTACTTC. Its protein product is CASRIAGTYEQYF. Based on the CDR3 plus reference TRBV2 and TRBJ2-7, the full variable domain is EPEVTQTPSHQVTQMGQEVILRCVPISNHLYFYWYRQILGQKVEFLVSFYNNEISEKSEIFDDQFSVERPDGSNFTLKIRSTKLEDSAMYFCASRIAGTYEQYFGPGTRLTVT.

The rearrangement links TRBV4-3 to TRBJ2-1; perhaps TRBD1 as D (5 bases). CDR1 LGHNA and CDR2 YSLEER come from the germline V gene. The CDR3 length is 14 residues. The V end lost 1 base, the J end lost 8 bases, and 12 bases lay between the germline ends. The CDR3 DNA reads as TGCGCCAGCAGCCAAGGCAGGGAACTCGATGAGCAGTTCTTC. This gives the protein CASSQGRELDEQFF.

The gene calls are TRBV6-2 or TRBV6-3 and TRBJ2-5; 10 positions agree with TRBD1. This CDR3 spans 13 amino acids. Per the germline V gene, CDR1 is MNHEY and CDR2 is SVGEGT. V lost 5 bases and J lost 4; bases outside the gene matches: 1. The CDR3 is CASSRDRGETQYF. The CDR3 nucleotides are TGTGCCAGCAGTAGGGACAGGGGAGAGACCCAGTACTTC.

The CDR3 spells CAWSRVLGSYGYTF. The CDR3 bases are TGTGCCTGGAGCCGTGTACTGGGAAGCTATGGCTACACCTTC. J is TRBJ1-2 and V is TRBV30; unclear D gene. Germline V CDR1 and CDR2: GTSNPN, SVGIG (reference sequence). V was pared by 3 bases and J by 4 bases, with 15 bases between. The CDR3 contains 14 residues.

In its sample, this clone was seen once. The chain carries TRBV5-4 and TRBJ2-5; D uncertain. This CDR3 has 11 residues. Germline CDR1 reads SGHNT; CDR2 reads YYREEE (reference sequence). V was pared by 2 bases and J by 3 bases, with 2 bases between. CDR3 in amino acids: CASSLKETQYF. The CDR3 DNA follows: TGTGCCAGCAGCTTAAAAGAGACCCAGTACTTC.

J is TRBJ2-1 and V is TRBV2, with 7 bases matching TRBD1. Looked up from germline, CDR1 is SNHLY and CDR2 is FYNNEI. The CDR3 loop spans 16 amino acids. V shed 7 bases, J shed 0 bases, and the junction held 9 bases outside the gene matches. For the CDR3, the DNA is TGTGCCAGCACCCTGGACAGGCAGAGCTCCTACAATGAGCAGTTCTTC. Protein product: CASTLDRQSSYNEQFF.

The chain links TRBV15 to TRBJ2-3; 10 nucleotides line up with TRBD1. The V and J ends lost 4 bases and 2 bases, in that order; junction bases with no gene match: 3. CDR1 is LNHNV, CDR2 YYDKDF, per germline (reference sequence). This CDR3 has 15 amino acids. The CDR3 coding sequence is TGTGCCACCAGCATGACAGGGGGCCCCACAGATACGCAGTATTTT. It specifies CATSMTGGPTDTQYF.

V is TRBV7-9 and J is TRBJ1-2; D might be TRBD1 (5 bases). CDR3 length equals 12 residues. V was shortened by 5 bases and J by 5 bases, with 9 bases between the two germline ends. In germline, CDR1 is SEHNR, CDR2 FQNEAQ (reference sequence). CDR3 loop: CASSPQVYGYTF. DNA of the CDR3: TGTGCCAGCAGCCCACAGGTATATGGCTACACCTTC. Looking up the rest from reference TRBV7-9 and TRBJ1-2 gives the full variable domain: DTGVSQNPRHKITKRGQNVTFRCDPISEHNRLYWYRQTLGQGPEFLTYFQNEAQLEKSRLLSDRFSAERPKGSFSTLEIQRTEQGDSAMYLCASSPQVYGYTFGSGTRLTVV.

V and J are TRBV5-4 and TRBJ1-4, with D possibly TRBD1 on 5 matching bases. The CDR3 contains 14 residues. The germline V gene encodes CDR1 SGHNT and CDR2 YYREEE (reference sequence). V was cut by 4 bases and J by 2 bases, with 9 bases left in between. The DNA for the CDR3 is TGTGCCAGCAGCGCAGCAGGGACTAATGAAAAACTGTTTTTT. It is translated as CASSAAGTNEKLFF.

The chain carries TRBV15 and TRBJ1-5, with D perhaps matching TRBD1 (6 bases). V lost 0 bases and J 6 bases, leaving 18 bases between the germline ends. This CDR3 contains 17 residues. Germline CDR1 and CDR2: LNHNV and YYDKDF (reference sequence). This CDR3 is CATSRDWRGAGGQPQHF. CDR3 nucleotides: TGTGCCACCAGCAGAGATTGGCGGGGGGCGGGTGGTCAGCCCCAGCATTTT.